A single sample gave rise to the 2 T cell receptor beta chains below, sequenced in a study of blood T cell repertoires in COVID-19. TCRdb's copy holds only in-frame clones and misses some; the assay was immunoSEQ multiplex PCR. The sample has around 200,000 clones, around 75% seen once. Sequenced sample: peripheral blood. Source of these receptors: a woman in her thirties or forties with COVID-19, enrolled during active disease.

This chain uses TRBV4-2 with TRBJ2-1; 9 nucleotides align to TRBD2. V shed 4 bases and J 3 bases; nucleotides not matched to a gene: 7. The CDR3 extends over 16 amino acids. Germline V gene data show CDR1 as LGHNA and CDR2 as YNFKEQ. CDR3: CASSPAYSGGYNEQFF. CDR3 nucleotide sequence: TGTGCCAGCAGCCCAGCTTATAGCGGGGGCTACAATGAGCAGTTCTTC.

The chain carries TRBV27 and TRBJ2-7, with D perhaps TRBD1 (7 bases). This CDR3 region has 14 residues. In germline, CDR1 is MNHEY, CDR2 SMNVEV (reference sequence). V lost 0 bases and J 7 bases, leaving 13 bases between the germline ends. The CDR3 sequence is CASSLSTGAGEQYF. The CDR3 nucleotides are TGTGCCAGCAGTTTATCTACAGGGGCGGGAGAGCAGTACTTC.